These 20 T cell receptor beta chains were sequenced from one sample in a study of blood T cell repertoires in COVID-19. TCRdb's table, derived via immunoSEQ multiplex PCR, lists solely in-frame clones and lacks some. The data show some 330,000 clones, with approximately 87% seen just once and approximately 1.9% held by the top ten. The sequencing sample was made of PBMCs or T cells enriched from blood (not recorded which). These receptors all stem from a man in his forties in a cohort exposed to, infected with or recovered from COVID-19 (not recorded which).

The chain is built from TRBV16 and TRBJ2-1; D not certain. The CDR3 loop spans 15 amino acids. V lost 0 bases to trimming and J lost 1 base, with 7 bases between them. Germline-derived CDR1 and CDR2 are KGHSY and FQNENV. In nucleotides, the CDR3 is TGTGCCAGCAGCCAATCGCAGGTTTCCTACAATGAGCAGTTCTTC. This translates into CASSQSQVSYNEQFF.

The rearrangement links TRBV14 to TRBJ2-1; 12 nucleotides line up with TRBD2. Trimming removed 6 bases from V and 7 bases from J; junction bases left unmatched: 19. CDR1 SGHDN and CDR2 FVKESK come from the germline V gene. The CDR3 extends over 19 amino acids. The CDR3: CASRQKTGLVTSGSNEQFF. In DNA, the CDR3 is TGTGCCAGCAGGCAAAAGACAGGGTTAGTGACTAGCGGGAGTAATGAGCAGTTCTTC.

The chain has TRBV7-2 and TRBJ1-5; D is unresolved. The CDR3 covers 14 residues. V lost 3 bases and J lost 2, with 8 bases in between. Germline values: CDR1 SGHTA, CDR2 FQGNSA. CDR3 residues: CASSFFAGNQPQHF. DNA of the CDR3: TGTGCCAGCAGCTTTTTCGCGGGCAATCAGCCCCAGCATTTT.

The chain recombines TRBV12-5 with TRBJ1-6, with a possible D match to TRBD1 (6 bases). Trimming stripped 8 bases from V and 5 bases from J, with 13 bases between. This CDR3 spans 14 amino acids. The germline CDR1 and CDR2 sequences are LGHNT and FRNRAP. CDR3 amino acids: CASSGTQNNSPLHF. The DNA of the CDR3 is TGTGCTAGTTCGGGGACACAGAATAATTCACCCCTCCACTTT.

The CDR3 DNA is TGTGCCAGTAGTCCGGGGACAACCGTTAGGGGGGAAAAACTGTTTTTT. It yields the protein CASSPGTTVRGEKLFF. V and J are TRBV19 and TRBJ1-4; D is perhaps TRBD1 (6 bases). CDR3 length: 16 residues. Germline V gene sequence: CDR1 LNHDA, CDR2 SQIVND (reference sequence). Trimming shortened V by 5 bases and J by 8 bases, and 21 bases separated the two germline ends.

The chain employs TRBV23-1 and TRBJ1-2; 9 positions match TRBD1. TRBV23-1 is an ORF; its function is uncertain. Germline trimming cut 2 bases from V and 3 bases from J; bases unmatched to any gene: 4. The CDR3 has 15 amino acids. The CDR3 sequence is CASSQDRGLDYGYTF. CDR3 nucleotides: TGCGCCAGCAGTCAAGACAGGGGGTTGGACTATGGCTACACCTTC.

The chain joins TRBV30 to TRBJ2-7; possible D gene TRBD1, 6 bases. Germline V gives CDR1 GTSNPN, CDR2 SVGIG (reference sequence). The CDR3 covers 14 residues. V dropped 0 bases and J dropped 6 bases, with 15 bases sitting between them. CDR3 protein: CAWSVEGVKGEQYF. CDR3 in DNA: TGTGCCTGGAGTGTAGAGGGGGTTAAGGGCGAGCAGTACTTC.

This clone was counted a few times. This chain uses TRBV19 with TRBJ2-7, with TRBD1 matching 7 bases. The germline CDR1 and CDR2 sequences are LNHDA and SQIVND (reference sequence). The V and J ends lost 7 bases and 2 bases, in that order; junction bases with no gene match: 2. The CDR3 consists of 12 residues. The CDR3 sequence is CASTDRAYEQYF. For the CDR3, the DNA is TGTGCCAGTACCGACAGGGCCTACGAGCAGTACTTC.

Here the CDR3 reads CASSSSGRAYNEQFF. The CDR3 coding sequence is TGCGCCAGCAGCTCTAGCGGGAGGGCCTACAATGAGCAGTTCTTC. The chain links TRBV5-1 to TRBJ2-1; 12 positions agree with TRBD2. Losses at the gene ends were 3 bases for V and 2 bases for J; bases not matched to a gene: 0. This CDR3 is 15 amino acids long. Germline V lookup: CDR1 SGHRS, CDR2 YFSETQ.

This clone was picked up a small number of times. The chain has TRBV28 and TRBJ2-2; TRBD1 matches 8 bases. Trimming cost V 5 bases and J 4 bases; bases outside gene matches: 6. Germline V gene sequence: CDR1 MDHEN, CDR2 SYDVKM. The CDR3 is 15 residues long. CDR3 loop: CASSVLTGGTGELFF. The CDR3 DNA is TGTGCCAGCAGTGTCTTAACAGGGGGCACCGGGGAGCTGTTTTTT. Using reference TRBV28 and TRBJ2-2 for the parts outside the CDR3, the full variable domain is DVKVTQSSRYLVKRTGEKVFLECVQDMDHENMFWYRQDPGLGLRLIYFSYDVKMKEKGDIPEGYSVSREKKERFSLILESASTNQTSMYLCASSVLTGGTGELFFGEGSRLTVL.

The V call is TRBV19, the J call TRBJ2-3, with a weak D call TRBD2 (5 bases). Trimming pared 3 bases from V and 1 base from J, leaving 14 bases between. CDR1 LNHDA and CDR2 SQIVND come from the germline V gene (reference sequence). The CDR3 is 16 residues long. The CDR3 DNA reads TGTGCCAGTAGTATGTACGGACTTCCACGCACAGATACGCAGTATTTT. Its protein product is CASSMYGLPRTDTQYF. The variable domain in full, with the rest retrieved from reference TRBV19 and TRBJ2-3, is DGGITQSPKYLFRKEGQNVTLSCEQNLNHDAMYWYRQDPGQGLRLIYYSQIVNDFQKGDIAEGYSVSREKKESFPLTVTSAQKNPTAFYLCASSMYGLPRTDTQYFGPGTRLTVL.

The rearrangement uses TRBV2 and TRBJ2-1, with D maybe TRBD2 (6 bases). The V gene's germline CDR1 is SNHLY and CDR2 FYNNEI. V lost 6 bases to trimming and J lost 1 base, with 10 bases between them. The CDR3 contains 14 residues. This CDR3 is CASSERVSYNEQFF. The DNA of the CDR3 is TGTGCCAGCAGCGAGCGGGTATCCTACAATGAGCAGTTCTTC. Filled out from reference TRBV2 and TRBJ2-1, the complete variable domain reads EPEVTQTPSHQVTQMGQEVILRCVPISNHLYFYWYRQILGQKVEFLVSFYNNEISEKSEIFDDQFSVERPDGSNFTLKIRSTKLEDSAMYFCASSERVSYNEQFFGPGTRLTVL.

This sequence joins TRBV28 and TRBJ1-2; D might be TRBD1 (6 bases). This CDR3 spans 13 amino acids. V was cut by 8 bases and J by 5 bases, with 15 bases left in between. Germline V gene sequence: CDR1 MDHEN, CDR2 SYDVKM. In DNA, the CDR3 is TGTGCCAGCCAACCCACAGGGAGATATGGCTACACCTTC. It is translated as CASQPTGRYGYTF.

The chain couples TRBV11-2 to TRBJ2-5; D is possibly TRBD1 (6 bases). CDR1 and CDR2 (germline): SGHAT, FQNNGV. This CDR3 is 14 amino acids long. V lost 3 bases to trimming and J lost 3 bases, with 11 bases between them. The CDR3 coding sequence is TGTGCCAGCAGCTTTATGCCAGGGGAAGAGACCCAGTACTTC. The encoded protein is CASSFMPGEETQYF.

The V and J genes are TRBV29-1 and TRBJ2-5; 12 bases line up with TRBD2. The germline CDR1 and CDR2 sequences are SQVTM and ANQGSEA. The trim removed 3 bases at V and 7 bases at J, leaving 6 bases unmatched. The CDR3 runs to 14 residues. The CDR3 loop is CSVDYLAGGPTQYF. CDR3 bases: TGCAGCGTTGATTACCTAGCGGGAGGGCCGACCCAGTACTTC.

The rearrangement joins TRBV5-4 to TRBJ2-7; D gene ambiguous. V lost 4 bases, J lost 4 bases, and 9 bases lay in between. The CDR3 spans 12 residues. Germline-derived CDR1 and CDR2 are SGHNT and YYREEE (reference sequence). The CDR3 bases are TGTGCCAGCAGCATTGCCGAGTACGAGCAGTACTTC. It yields the protein CASSIAEYEQYF.

This chain uses TRBV5-5 with TRBJ1-2; D is possibly TRBD1 (5 bases). V lost 0 bases and J lost 8, with 11 bases in between. This CDR3 contains 13 residues. Germline V gene data show CDR1 as SGHKS and CDR2 as YYEKEE (reference sequence). This CDR3 reads CASSLAAGIGYTF. Written as DNA, the CDR3 is TGTGCCAGCAGCTTGGCGGCAGGGATAGGCTACACCTTC.

The rearrangement joins TRBV5-6 to TRBJ1-3; weak D call: TRBD1 (6 bases). The ends were cut back, 1 base at V and 0 bases at J, with 14 bases in the middle. In germline, CDR1 is SGHDT, CDR2 YYEEEE. This CDR3 has 17 residues. CDR3: CASSLWGRHSSGNTIYF. In nucleotides, the CDR3 is TGTGCCAGCAGCTTGTGGGGGCGCCATAGCTCTGGAAACACCATATATTTT. The full variable domain, completed using reference TRBV5-6 and TRBJ1-3, is DAGVTQSPTHLIKTRGQQVTLRCSPKSGHDTVSWYQQALGQGPQFIFQYYEEEERQRGNFPDRFSGHQFPNYSSELNVNALLLGDSALYLCASSLWGRHSSGNTIYFGEGSWLTVV.

The chain combines TRBV2 with TRBJ1-5, with 7 bases aligning to TRBD1. The CDR3 loop spans 14 amino acids. Germline V gene lookup returns CDR1 SNHLY and CDR2 FYNNEI. Germline trimming cut 6 bases from V and 2 bases from J; bases unmatched to any gene: 4. The CDR3 DNA sequence: TGTGCCAGCAGAGAAACAGGGGGCAATCAGCCCCAGCATTTT. Translation gives CASRETGGNQPQHF.

The chain uses TRBV5-1 and TRBJ2-3; D might be TRBD1 (5 bases). The CDR3 covers 13 residues. Germline V gene sequence: CDR1 SGHRS, CDR2 YFSETQ. Trimming pared 5 bases from V and 2 bases from J, leaving 9 bases between. This chain's CDR3 is CASSQGYTDTQYF. CDR3 nucleotide sequence: TGCGCCAGCAGTCAGGGCTACACAGATACGCAGTATTTT.